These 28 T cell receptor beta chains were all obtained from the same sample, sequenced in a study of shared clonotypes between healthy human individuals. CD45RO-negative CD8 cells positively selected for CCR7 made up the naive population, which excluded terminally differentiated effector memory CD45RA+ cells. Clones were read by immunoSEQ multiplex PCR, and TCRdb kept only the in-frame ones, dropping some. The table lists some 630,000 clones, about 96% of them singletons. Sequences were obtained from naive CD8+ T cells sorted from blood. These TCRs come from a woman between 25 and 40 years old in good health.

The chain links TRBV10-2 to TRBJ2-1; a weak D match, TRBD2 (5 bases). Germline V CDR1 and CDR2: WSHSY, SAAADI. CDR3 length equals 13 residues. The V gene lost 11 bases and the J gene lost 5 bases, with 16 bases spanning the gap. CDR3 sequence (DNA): TGCGCCGCTTCCCGGGAATCCCACAATGAGCAGTTCTTC. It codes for CAASRESHNEQFF.

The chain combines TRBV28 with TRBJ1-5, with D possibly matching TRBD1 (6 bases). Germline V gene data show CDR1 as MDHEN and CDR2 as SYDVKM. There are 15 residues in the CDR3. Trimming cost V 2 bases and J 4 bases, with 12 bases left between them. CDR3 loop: CASSLNGQWNQPQHF. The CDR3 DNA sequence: TGTGCCAGCAGTTTAAACGGACAGTGGAATCAGCCCCAGCATTTT.

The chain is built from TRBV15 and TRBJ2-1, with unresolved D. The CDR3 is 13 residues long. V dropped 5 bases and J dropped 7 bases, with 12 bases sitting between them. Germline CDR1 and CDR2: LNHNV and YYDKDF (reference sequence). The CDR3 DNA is TGTGCCACCAGCCGCCTAACACCTAATGAGCAGTTCTTC. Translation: CATSRLTPNEQFF.

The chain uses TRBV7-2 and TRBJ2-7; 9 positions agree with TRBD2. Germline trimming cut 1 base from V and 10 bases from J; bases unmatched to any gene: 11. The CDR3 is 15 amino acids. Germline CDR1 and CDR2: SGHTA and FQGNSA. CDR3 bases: TGTGCCAGCAGCTTAGATAGCGGGAGCCTTCCACGACAGTACTTC. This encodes CASSLDSGSLPRQYF.

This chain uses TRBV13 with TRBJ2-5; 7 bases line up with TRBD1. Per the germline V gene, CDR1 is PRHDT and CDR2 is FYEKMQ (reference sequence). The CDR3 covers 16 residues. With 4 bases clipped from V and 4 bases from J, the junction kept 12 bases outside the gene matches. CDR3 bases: TGTGCCAGCAGCTACCTTACAGGGGCGGGTGCAGAGACCCAGTACTTC. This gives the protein CASSYLTGAGAETQYF.

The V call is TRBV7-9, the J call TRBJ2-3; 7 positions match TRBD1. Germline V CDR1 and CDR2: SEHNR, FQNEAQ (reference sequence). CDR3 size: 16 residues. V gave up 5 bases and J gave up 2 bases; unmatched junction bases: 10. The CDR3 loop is CASSPQRDRDTDTQYF. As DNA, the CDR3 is TGTGCCAGCAGCCCCCAAAGAGACAGGGACACAGATACGCAGTATTTT.

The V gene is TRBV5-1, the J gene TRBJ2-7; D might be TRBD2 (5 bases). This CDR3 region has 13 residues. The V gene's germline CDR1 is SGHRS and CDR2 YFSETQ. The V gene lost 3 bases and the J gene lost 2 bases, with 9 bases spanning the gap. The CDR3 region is CASSSGLTYEQYF. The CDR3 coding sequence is TGCGCCAGCAGCTCAGGACTGACCTACGAGCAGTACTTC.

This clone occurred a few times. Here the CDR3 DNA reads TGTGCCAGTGCTGAGGGATATAGCAATCAGCCCCAGCATTTT. Translating it yields CASAEGYSNQPQHF. J is TRBJ1-5 and V is TRBV19; no reliable D call. The germline CDR1 and CDR2 sequences are LNHDA and SQIVND (reference sequence). Trimming shortened V by 8 bases and J by 0 bases, and 11 bases separated the two germline ends. This CDR3 spans 14 amino acids.

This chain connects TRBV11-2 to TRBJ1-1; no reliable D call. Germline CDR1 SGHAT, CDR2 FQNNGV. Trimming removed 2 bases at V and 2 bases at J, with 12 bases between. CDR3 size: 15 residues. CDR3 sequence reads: CASSLREGVNTEAFF. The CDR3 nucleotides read TGTGCCAGCAGCTTAAGAGAGGGCGTAAACACTGAAGCTTTCTTT.

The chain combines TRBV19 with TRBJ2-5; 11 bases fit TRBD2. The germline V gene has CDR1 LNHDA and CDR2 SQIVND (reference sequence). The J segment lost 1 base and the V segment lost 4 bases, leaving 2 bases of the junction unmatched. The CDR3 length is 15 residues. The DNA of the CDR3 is TGTGCCAGTAGTAGGGGACTAGCGGTCCAAGAGACCCAGTACTTC. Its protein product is CASSRGLAVQETQYF.

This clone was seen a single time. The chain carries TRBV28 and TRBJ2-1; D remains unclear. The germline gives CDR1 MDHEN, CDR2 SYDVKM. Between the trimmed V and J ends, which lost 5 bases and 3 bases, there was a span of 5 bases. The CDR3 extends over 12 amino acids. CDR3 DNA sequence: TGTGCCAGCAGTCAAAGCTACAATGAGCAGTTCTTC. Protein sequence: CASSQSYNEQFF.

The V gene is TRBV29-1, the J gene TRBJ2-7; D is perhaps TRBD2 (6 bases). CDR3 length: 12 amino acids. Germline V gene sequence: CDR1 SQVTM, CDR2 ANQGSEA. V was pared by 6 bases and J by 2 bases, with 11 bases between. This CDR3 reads CSVASVTYEQYF. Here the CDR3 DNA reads TGCAGCGTAGCTAGCGTGACCTACGAGCAGTACTTC.

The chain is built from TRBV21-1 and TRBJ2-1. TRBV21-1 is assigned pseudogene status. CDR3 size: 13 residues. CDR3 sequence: CASAWVGRNEQFF. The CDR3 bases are TGTGCCAGCGCCTGGGTTGGCCGCAATGAGCAGTTCTTC.

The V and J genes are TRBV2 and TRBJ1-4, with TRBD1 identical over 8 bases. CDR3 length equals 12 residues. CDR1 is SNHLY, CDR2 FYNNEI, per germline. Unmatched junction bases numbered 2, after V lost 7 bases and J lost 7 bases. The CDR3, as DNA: TGTGCCAGCATGGGACAGGCTGAAAAACTGTTTTTT. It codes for CASMGQAEKLFF. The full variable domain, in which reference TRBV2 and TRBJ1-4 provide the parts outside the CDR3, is EPEVTQTPSHQVTQMGQEVILRCVPISNHLYFYWYRQILGQKVEFLVSFYNNEISEKSEIFDDQFSVERPDGSNFTLKIRSTKLEDSAMYFCASMGQAEKLFFGSGTQLSVL.

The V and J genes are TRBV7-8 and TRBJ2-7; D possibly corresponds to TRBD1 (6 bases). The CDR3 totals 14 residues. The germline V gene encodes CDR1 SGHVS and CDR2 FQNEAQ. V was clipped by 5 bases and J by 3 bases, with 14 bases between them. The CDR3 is CASSPIGRGYEQYF. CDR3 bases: TGTGCCAGCAGCCCCATCGGCAGGGGCTACGAGCAGTACTTC.

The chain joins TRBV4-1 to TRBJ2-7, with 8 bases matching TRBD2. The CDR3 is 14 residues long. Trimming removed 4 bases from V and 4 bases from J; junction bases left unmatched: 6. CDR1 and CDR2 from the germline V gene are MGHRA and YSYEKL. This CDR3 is CASSPSGRGYEQYF. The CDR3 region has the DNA TGCGCCAGCAGCCCCAGCGGGAGAGGTTACGAGCAGTACTTC.

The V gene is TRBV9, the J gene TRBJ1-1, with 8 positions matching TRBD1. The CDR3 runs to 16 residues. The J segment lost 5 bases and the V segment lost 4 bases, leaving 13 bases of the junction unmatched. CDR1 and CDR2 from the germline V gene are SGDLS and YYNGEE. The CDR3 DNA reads TGTGCCAGCAGCCCCCGGACAGGGCAACGGGGGACTGAAGCTTTCTTT. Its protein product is CASSPRTGQRGTEAFF.

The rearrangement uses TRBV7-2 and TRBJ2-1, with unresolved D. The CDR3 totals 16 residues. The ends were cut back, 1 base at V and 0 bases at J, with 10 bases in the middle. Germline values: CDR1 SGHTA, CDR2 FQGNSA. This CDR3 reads CASSLVGRSSYNEQFF. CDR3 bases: TGTGCCAGCAGCTTAGTCGGGCGAAGCTCCTACAATGAGCAGTTCTTC.

As DNA, the CDR3 is TGTGCCAGCAGTTTCTTCGTCACCGGGGAGCTGTTTTTT. Amino acid sequence: CASSFFVTGELFF. The chain couples TRBV27 to TRBJ2-2, with unresolved D. V lost 3 bases to trimming and J lost 4 bases, with 6 bases between them. The CDR3 has 13 amino acids. CDR1 is MNHEY, CDR2 SMNVEV, per germline (reference sequence).

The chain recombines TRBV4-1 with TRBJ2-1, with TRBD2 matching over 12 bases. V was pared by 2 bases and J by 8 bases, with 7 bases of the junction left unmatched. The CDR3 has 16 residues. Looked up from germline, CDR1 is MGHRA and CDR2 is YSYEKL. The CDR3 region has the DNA TGCGCCAGCAGCCAACCGACTAGCGGGAGACACCATGAGCAGTTCTTC. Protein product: CASSQPTSGRHHEQFF.

This CDR3 reads CASSLWASGRDEQFF. The DNA of the CDR3 is TGTGCCAGCAGCTTATGGGCTAGCGGGAGAGATGAGCAGTTCTTC. V gene TRBV7-9 combines with J gene TRBJ2-1; TRBD2 agrees at 10 bases. The CDR3 consists of 15 residues. CDR1 is SEHNR, CDR2 FQNEAQ, per germline (reference sequence). V shed 2 bases and J 8 bases; nucleotides not matched to a gene: 6. The full variable domain, completed using reference TRBV7-9 and TRBJ2-1, is DTGVSQNPRHKITKRGQNVTFRCDPISEHNRLYWYRQTLGQGPEFLTYFQNEAQLEKSRLLSDRFSAERPKGSFSTLEIQRTEQGDSAMYLCASSLWASGRDEQFFGPGTRLTVL.

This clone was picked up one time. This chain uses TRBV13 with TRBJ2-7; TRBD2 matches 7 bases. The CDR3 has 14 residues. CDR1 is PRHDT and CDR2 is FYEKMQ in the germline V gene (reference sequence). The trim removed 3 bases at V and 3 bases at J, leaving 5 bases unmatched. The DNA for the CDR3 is TGTGCCAGCAGCTTGGGAGCGGGAAACTACGAGCAGTACTTC. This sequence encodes CASSLGAGNYEQYF.

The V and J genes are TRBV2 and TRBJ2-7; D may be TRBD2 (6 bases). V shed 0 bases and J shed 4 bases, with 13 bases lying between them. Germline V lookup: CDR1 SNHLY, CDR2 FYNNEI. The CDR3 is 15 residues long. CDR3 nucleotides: TGTGCCAGCAGTGAAGCGAGGGCACGGGGGTACGAGCAGTACTTC. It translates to CASSEARARGYEQYF.

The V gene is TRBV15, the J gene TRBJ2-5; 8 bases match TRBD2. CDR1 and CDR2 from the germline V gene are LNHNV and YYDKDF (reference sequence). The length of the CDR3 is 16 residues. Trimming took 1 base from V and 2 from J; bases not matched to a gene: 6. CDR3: CATSRGWERGQETQYF. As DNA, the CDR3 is TGTGCCACCAGCAGAGGATGGGAGCGGGGGCAAGAGACCCAGTACTTC.

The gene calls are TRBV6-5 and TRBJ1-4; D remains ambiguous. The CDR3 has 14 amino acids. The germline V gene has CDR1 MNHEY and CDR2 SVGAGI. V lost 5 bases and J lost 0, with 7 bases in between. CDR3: CASSEDATNEKLFF. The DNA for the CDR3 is TGTGCCAGCAGTGAAGATGCAACTAATGAAAAACTGTTTTTT.

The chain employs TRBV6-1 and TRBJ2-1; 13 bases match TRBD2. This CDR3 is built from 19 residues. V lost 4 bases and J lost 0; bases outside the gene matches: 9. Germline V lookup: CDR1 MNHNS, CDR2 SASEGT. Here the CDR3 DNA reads TGTGCCAGCAGTGGAGACTCGGGACTAGCGGGAAGCTCCTACAATGAGCAGTTCTTC. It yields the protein CASSGDSGLAGSSYNEQFF.

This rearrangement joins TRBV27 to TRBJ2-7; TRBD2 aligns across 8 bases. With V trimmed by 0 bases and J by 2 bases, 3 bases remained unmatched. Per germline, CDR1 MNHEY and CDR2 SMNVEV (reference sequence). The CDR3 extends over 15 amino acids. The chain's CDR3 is CASSLSTGGAYEQYF. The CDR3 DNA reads TGTGCCAGCAGTTTATCGACGGGAGGGGCCTACGAGCAGTACTTC.

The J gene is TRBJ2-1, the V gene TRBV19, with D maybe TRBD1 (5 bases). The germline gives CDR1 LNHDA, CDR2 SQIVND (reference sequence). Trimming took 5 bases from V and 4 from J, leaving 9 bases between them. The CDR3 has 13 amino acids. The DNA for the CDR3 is TGTGCCAGTAGTTGGTCAGGGTACAATGAGCAGTTCTTC. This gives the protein CASSWSGYNEQFF. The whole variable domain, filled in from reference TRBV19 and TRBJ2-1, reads DGGITQSPKYLFRKEGQNVTLSCEQNLNHDAMYWYRQDPGQGLRLIYYSQIVNDFQKGDIAEGYSVSREKKESFPLTVTSAQKNPTAFYLCASSWSGYNEQFFGPGTRLTVL.